This TCR beta chain was captured by sequencing in a study of type 1 and type 2 diabetes patients. The trim removed 3 bases at V and 4 bases at J, leaving 11 bases unmatched. Per germline, CDR1 LNHDA and CDR2 SQIVND (reference sequence). CDR3 length equals 16 residues. Turning to this clonotype: The antigen remains undetermined.

Amplification started from genomic DNA. Multiplex PCR with 30 forward and 13 reverse primers amplified the TCR beta CDR3. TCRdb analysed the multiplex PCR reads with MiXCR anew, one entry per CDR3 protein. The data show fewer than 350,000 distinct CDR3 sequences, roughly 50% seen once. Study-wide results and caveats: Type 2 diabetes patients had few highly-expanded CD4+ clones, median one.

V gene TRBV19 combines with J gene TRBJ1-1; the match to TRBD1 covers 7 bases. The clonotype originates from a man between 18 and 29 years old with type 2 diabetes. The sequencing sample was made of peripheral blood mononuclear cells (PBMCs). As DNA, the CDR3 is TGTGCCAGTAGTATTATAGGGGGCATTGGTGTCACTGAAGCTTTCTTT. This encodes CASSIIGGIGVTEAFF.